This is a list of T cell receptor beta chains from one sample in a study of blood T cell repertoires in COVID-19. Sequencing was performed with immunoSEQ multiplex PCR; in TCRdb, only in-frame clones are kept and a portion is missing. The data hold nearly 15,000 clones, with roughly nine tenths observed a single time. Specimen: peripheral blood. These TCRs come from a human donor in a cohort sampled during active COVID-19. Each CDR3 is given with its conserved first and last residue. D genes are given only for firm matches. A clone size is listed for some rows: how often the clone was seen (once, few, many), or a class if it is expanded.

.,.,TRBV2,TRBJ1-1,CASSEAVGGGTEAFF,TGTGCCAGCAGTGAAGCCGTGGGGGGAGGAACTGAAGCTTTCTTT
TRBD1,.,TRBV5-3,TRBJ1-2,CARSRWDRGYYGYTF,TGTGCCAGAAGCCGATGGGACAGGGGGTACTATGGCTACACCTTC
.,.,TRBV10-1,TRBJ1-1,CASSESSGNTEAFF,TGCGCCAGCAGTGAGTCCTCCGGGAACACTGAAGCTTTCTTT
.,.,TRBV21-1,TRBJ1-2,CASAKPAHGYTF,TGTGCCAGCGCCAAGCCCGCCCATGGCTACACCTTC
TRBD1,.,TRBV19,TRBJ2-5,CASRGTGGGLETQYF,TGTGCGAGTCGCGGGACAGGGGGCGGGTTGGAGACCCAGTACTTC
.,.,TRBV4-1,TRBJ2-1,CASSLGTGNNEQFF,TGCGCCAGCAGCCTAGGGACTGGGAACAATGAGCAGTTCTTC
TRBD1,.,TRBV2,TRBJ1-2,CASSRDRGDGYTF,TGTGCCAGCAGCCGGGACAGGGGTGATGGCTACACCTTC
.,.,TRBV30,TRBJ1-6,CAWSGGGGGRSPLHF,TGTGCCTGGAGTGGAGGGGGAGGGGGACGATCACCCCTCCACTTT
TRBD1,.,TRBV27,TRBJ1-2,CASSSETGAGYTF,TGTGCCAGCAGTTCTGAGACAGGGGCTGGCTACACCTTC
.,few,TRBV6-1,TRBJ2-1,CASSEWLDGNEQFF,TGTGCCAGCAGTGAATGGTTAGACGGGAATGAGCAGTTCTTC
.,.,TRBV5-4,TRBJ1-1,CASSWDIMNTEAFF,TGTGCCAGCAGCTGGGACATAATGAACACTGAAGCTTTCTTT
TRBD1,.,TRBV19,TRBJ2-1,CASSFPPWGQSSYNEQFF,TGTGCCAGTAGTTTCCCCCCCTGGGGACAGAGCTCCTACAATGAGCAGTTCTTC
.,.,TRBV4-1,TRBJ2-7,CASSQVPAGAWNEQYF,TGCGCCAGCAGCCAAGTCCCCGCGGGGGCCTGGAACGAGCAGTACTTC
TRBD1,.,TRBV7-8,TRBJ1-2,CATVRGTGVNYGYTF,TGTGCCACTGTGAGGGGGACAGGGGTTAACTATGGCTACACCTTC
.,once,TRBV7-8,TRBJ1-2,CASSLGAGYTF,TGTGCCAGCAGCTTAGGAGCGGGCTACACCTTC
.,.,TRBV19,TRBJ1-1,CASGGPEGFNTEAFF,TGTGCCAGCGGCGGACCAGAGGGCTTCAACACTGAAGCTTTCTTT
.,.,TRBV29-1,TRBJ2-6,CSVGEAKDRLTGANVLTF,TGCAGCGTTGGGGAGGCGAAGGACAGGTTGACTGGGGCCAACGTCCTGACTTTC
TRBD2,.,TRBV3-1/TRBV3-2,TRBJ2-3,CASSLGPAGTDTQYF,TGTGCCAGCAGCCTGGGGCCAGCGGGGACAGATACGCAGTATTTT